The clone carrying this T cell receptor beta chain was counted at least ten times. These data are taken from a study of T cells in Graves' hyperthyroidism and ophthalmopathy. The germline CDR1 and CDR2 sequences are KGHSH and LQKENI. The CDR3 length is 16 residues. V gave up 0 bases and J gave up 7 bases, with 13 bases separating them. What was amplified from RNA transcripts were TCR beta CDR3 regions. The study used the HTBI primer set for a first-round RT-PCR of the TCR CDR3. MiXCR, run by TCRdb on the multiplex PCR reads, gives a single entry per CDR3 protein. The sample lists under 350,000 distinct CDR3 sequences, around 15% seen once, with over 50% in the top ten.

Source material: blood. The gene calls are TRBV18 and TRBJ1-6; TRBD1 is a possible D gene (5 bases). The sequence was obtained from a woman aged 60 to 75 with Graves' ophthalmopathy. The CDR3 loop reads CASSPPAGGSNSPLHF. The CDR3 DNA reads as TGTGCCAGCTCACCACCCGCGGGGGGTTCCAATTCACCCCTCCACTTT.